The rows below give T cell receptor beta chains drawn from one sample of a study of T cells after somatic rescue of genetic block. Sequencing was performed with immunoSEQ multiplex PCR; in TCRdb, only in-frame clones are kept and a portion is missing. The profile shows tens of thousands of clones, around 90% of them singletons. The sequenced sample consisted of peripheral blood mononuclear cells (PBMCs). The receptors shown here come from a woman younger than 35. Both conserved end residues are trimmed from each CDR3.

CDR3,J,V
ASSEWGTGGH,TRBJ1-5,TRBV2
ASSLGLAAYNEQF,TRBJ2-1,TRBV11-3
ASSQGGSNQPQH,TRBJ1-5,TRBV27
ASSIGTSGSVGEQF,TRBJ2-1,TRBV19
ASSGLPTGTNEQY,TRBJ2-7,TRBV19
ASSPDRDWANEKLF,TRBJ1-4,TRBV7-9
ASSRQTNTGELF,TRBJ2-2,TRBV6-5
ASSFGRVRGNTEAF,TRBJ1-1,TRBV19
ASSLTGVTYEQY,TRBJ2-7,TRBV5-6
ASSPLVGTGELF,TRBJ2-2,TRBV7-2
ASSPRKAPLYGYT,TRBJ1-2,TRBV4-2
ASSVLGEAF,TRBJ1-1,TRBV5-6
ASSRGGTQETQY,TRBJ2-5,TRBV5-8
ASRGQEYQPQH,TRBJ1-5,TRBV25-1
ASSPRKPTNEKLF,TRBJ1-4,TRBV6-1
ASRGTGVYEQY,TRBJ2-7,TRBV2
ASSSWRQGPKETQY,TRBJ2-5,TRBV27
ASRPTSGGGNEQF,TRBJ2-1,TRBV5-1
ASSTPQGAGGPYEQY,TRBJ2-7,TRBV19
ASSLDRGSTEAF,TRBJ1-1,TRBV5-1
SATTGALGEQY,TRBJ2-7,TRBV29-1
ASSLQRDYGYT,TRBJ1-2,TRBV5-4
ASSSTEVLRRYEQY,TRBJ2-7,TRBV5-4
ASSLAGEATEAF,TRBJ1-1,TRBV5-1
SVSVSNEKLF,TRBJ1-4,TRBV29-1
AISESSRGEPEAF,TRBJ1-1,TRBV10-3
ASSLDLSGTSGIYEQY,TRBJ2-7,TRBV11-3
ASSFIREREQF,TRBJ2-1,TRBV5-4
ASSYRGTSGSEQY,TRBJ2-7,TRBV5-4
ASMDADTQY,TRBJ2-3,TRBV28
ASSPDRGTGELF,TRBJ2-2,TRBV7-7
DSSLVISGNNEQF,TRBJ2-1,TRBV5-1
ASSTQRGSTGELF,TRBJ2-2,TRBV28
ASSLGHRAGELF,TRBJ2-2,TRBV7-9
ASSLQPGRSGELF,TRBJ2-2,TRBV27
ASSLLAGGNTGELF,TRBJ2-2,TRBV5-1
ASGYSNQPQH,TRBJ1-5,TRBV6-1
ASSPSGLAGVYEQY,TRBJ2-7,TRBV5-6
ASSFSRDGILNQPQH,TRBJ1-5,TRBV7-8
ASSSPSGTGTSYEQY,TRBJ2-7,TRBV7-3
ASSVVPLNEQF,TRBJ2-1,TRBV9